Listed below are T cell receptor beta chains from one sample, sequenced in a study of blood T cell repertoires in COVID-19. Repertoires were generated with immunoSEQ multiplex PCR, while TCRdb's copy carries only in-frame clones and drops some. The table shows 400,000 or so clones, with about 89% occurring only once. The sequenced sample was PBMCs or T cells enriched from blood (not recorded which). The receptors shown here come from a man aged 35 to 55 in a cohort exposed to, infected with or recovered from COVID-19 (not recorded which). Both conserved end residues are part of each CDR3. A D gene is named only where the DNA matches it firmly. Clone size is not always given. Where it is, it says once, few, many or a class for expanded clones.

>TRBJ2-7|NA|TRBD2|TRBV20-1
CSASRVGRGSSYEQYF
TGCAGTGCCAGTAGGGTCGGGAGGGGGAGCTCCTACGAGCAGTACTTC
>TRBJ1-2|NA|TRBD1|TRBV7-9
CASSRTGGESYGYTF
TGTGCCAGCAGCCGTACAGGGGGCGAGTCCTATGGCTACACCTTC
>TRBJ2-2|NA|TRBD1|TRBV2
CASGRTGRTGELFF
TGTGCCAGCGGACGGACAGGGAGAACCGGGGAGCTGTTTTTT
>TRBJ2-1|NA|TRBD2|TRBV30
CAWRPSPSGRSHEQFF
TGTGCCTGGAGACCGTCCCCTAGCGGGAGATCCCATGAGCAGTTCTTC
>TRBJ2-7|NA|NA|TRBV3-1/TRBV3-2
CASSSTGSSSYEQYF
TGTGCCAGCAGTAGTACAGGGTCTAGCTCCTACGAGCAGTACTTC
>TRBJ1-6|NA|NA|TRBV27
CASSLYAGARQENSPLHF
TGTGCCAGCAGTTTATATGCCGGGGCCCGACAGGAAAATTCACCCCTCCACTTT
>TRBJ1-1|NA|NA|TRBV7-2
CASSLDTNTEAFF
TGTGCCAGCAGCTTGGACACGAACACTGAAGCTTTCTTT
>TRBJ2-7|NA|NA|TRBV18
CASSLTGLTYEQYF
TGTGCCAGCTCACTTACGGGTTTAACCTACGAGCAGTACTTC
>TRBJ2-5|NA|TRBD2|TRBV2
CASSRGSGSAVETQYF
TGTGCCAGCAGCCGGGGAAGCGGGAGTGCGGTGGAGACCCAGTACTTC
>TRBJ2-3|NA|NA|TRBV5-1
CASSFPTAGPASTDTQYF
TGCGCCAGCAGCTTCCCTACAGCCGGCCCGGCTAGCACAGATACGCAGTATTTT
>TRBJ2-1|NA|TRBD2|TRBV4-1
CASSQEGRFLAGDTSDEQFF
TGCGCCAGCAGCCAAGAAGGGAGGTTCCTAGCGGGAGACACCTCGGATGAGCAGTTCTTC
>TRBJ1-5|NA|TRBD1|TRBV2
CASSTGQGNQPQHF
TGTGCCAGCAGTACTGGACAGGGCAATCAGCCCCAGCATTTT
>TRBJ1-5|NA|NA|TRBV19
CAASPIWSGSNQPQHF
TGTGCCGCGTCTCCGATATGGAGTGGGAGCAATCAGCCCCAGCATTTT
>TRBJ1-2|once|NA|TRBV29-1
CSVRLSGRGHGYTF
TGCAGCGTCAGACTCTCCGGGAGGGGACATGGCTACACCTTC
>TRBJ1-1|NA|TRBD1|TRBV9
CASSVGTGNTEAFF
TGTGCCAGCAGCGTAGGGACAGGGAACACTGAAGCTTTCTTT
>TRBJ1-2|NA|TRBD1|TRBV28
CASSFGDRNYGYTF
TGTGCCAGCAGTTTCGGGGACAGGAACTATGGCTACACCTTC
>TRBJ2-1|NA|TRBD2|TRBV10-1
CASSESLVAGGRYNEQFF
TGCGCCAGCAGTGAGTCTCTGGTAGCGGGAGGGCGGTACAATGAGCAGTTCTTC
>TRBJ1-5|NA|TRBD1|TRBV28
CASSLGQGGQPQHF
TGTGCCAGCAGTTTAGGTCAGGGGGGTCAGCCCCAGCATTTT
>TRBJ2-2|NA|TRBD1|TRBV27
CASSPDGTGGRGNTGELFF
TGTGCCAGCAGTCCGGACGGGACAGGGGGCAGAGGAAACACCGGGGAGCTGTTTTTT
>TRBJ1-2|NA|NA|TRBV7-8
CASSANPGAPNYGYTF
TGTGCCAGCAGCGCGAACCCAGGGGCCCCAAACTATGGCTACACCTTC